Following are 22 T cell receptor beta chains from one sample sequenced in a study of blood T cell repertoires in COVID-19. Generated by immunoSEQ multiplex PCR, the TCRdb table keeps only in-frame clones and is missing some. The sample includes 60,000 to 75,000 clones, 80% to 85% seen only once; the top ten take over 7.5%. Sequencing was performed on peripheral blood. These receptors all stem from a woman older than 75 with acute or convalescent COVID-19.

This rearrangement joins TRBV14 to TRBJ2-1, with TRBD2 as a possible D gene (5 bases). V gave up 2 bases and J gave up 7 bases, with 9 bases separating them. The CDR3 is 13 residues long. Germline V CDR1 and CDR2: SGHDN, FVKESK. The CDR3 DNA follows: TGTGCCAGCAGCCAATCTAGCCAGAATGAGCAGTTCTTC. This sequence encodes CASSQSSQNEQFF.

This clone was counted only a few times. The rearrangement joins TRBV5-4 to TRBJ2-5, with a tentative D call TRBD2 (6 bases). The CDR3 has 14 amino acids. Trimming cost V 5 bases and J 1 base, with 12 bases left between them. The germline gives CDR1 SGHNT, CDR2 YYREEE (reference sequence). As DNA, the CDR3 is TGTGCCAGCAGTGGGGGGAGGTTCCAAGAGACCCAGTACTTC. Its protein is CASSGGRFQETQYF. The full variable domain, in which reference TRBV5-4 and TRBJ2-5 provide the parts outside the CDR3, is ETGVTQSPTHLIKTRGQQVTLRCSSQSGHNTVSWYQQALGQGPQFIFQYYREEENGRGNFPPRFSGLQFPNYSSELNVNALELDDSALYLCASSGGRFQETQYFGPGTRLLVL.

Notes on this clone: At one end the junction does not follow the germline gene, possibly because of a read error. The J gene is TRBJ2-5, the V gene TRBV7-7; 9 nucleotides line up with TRBD2. The CDR3 consists of 15 residues. Germline CDR1 is SSHAT and CDR2 is FNYEAQ (reference sequence). CDR3 bases: TGTGCTAGCAGCTTATCTCCTAGCGGGGTTGGGACCCAGTACTTC. Its translation is CASSLSPSGVGTQYF.

V usage is TRBV7-2 and J usage is TRBJ1-5; TRBD1 matches 8 bases. The junction had 16 bases not matched to a gene; V was cut back by 1 base and J by 5 bases. The germline V gene encodes CDR1 SGHTA and CDR2 FQGNSA. The CDR3 is 19 residues long. As DNA, the CDR3 is TGTGCCAGCAGCTTAGGTGGTGGCAGGGGGCGGCTCGCGTATCAGCCCCAGCATTTT. It encodes CASSLGGGRGRLAYQPQHF.

This clone appeared a few times. The chain carries TRBV7-9 and TRBJ1-3; D is possibly TRBD1 (6 bases). The V and J ends lost 2 bases and 2 bases respectively, with 10 bases between them. The CDR3 length is 15 residues. Germline lookup yields CDR1 SEHNR and CDR2 FQNEAQ (reference sequence). CDR3 nucleotides: TGTGCCAGCAGCTTATTACAGGGTACTGGAAACACCATATATTTT. The encoded protein is CASSLLQGTGNTIYF.

The CDR3, as DNA: TGCGCCAGCAGTGAACAAAGGGGGTACCAAGAGACCCAGTACTTC. This codes for CASSEQRGYQETQYF. This chain uses TRBV10-2 with TRBJ2-5; the D gene is possibly TRBD1 (6 bases). This CDR3 has 15 residues. V was pared by 3 bases and J by 0 bases, with 11 bases between. Per the germline V gene, CDR1 is WSHSY and CDR2 is SAAADI.

This chain links TRBV5-1 with TRBJ1-3; 7 bases fit TRBD1. CDR1 and CDR2 from the germline V gene are SGHRS and YFSETQ. Trimming took 4 bases from V and 0 from J; bases not matched to a gene: 7. The CDR3 is 16 residues long. In DNA form, the CDR3 reads TGCGCCAGCAGCCCGTCGACAGGGAGCTCTGGAAACACCATATATTTT. Encoded protein: CASSPSTGSSGNTIYF.

DNA of the CDR3: TGTGCCAGCAGCTCGACAGGGAATAGGGAGACCCAGTACTTC. It codes for CASSSTGNRETQYF. The V gene is TRBV7-8, the J gene TRBJ2-5; TRBD1 agrees at 7 bases. This CDR3 comprises 14 residues. After removal of 4 bases from V and 5 bases from J, the junction contained 7 bases not matched to a gene. Germline V gene data show CDR1 as SGHVS and CDR2 as FQNEAQ.

The chain has TRBV29-1 and TRBJ1-2; the D is unclear. V was clipped by 5 bases and J by 8 bases, with 9 bases between them. Germline CDR1 is SQVTM and CDR2 is ANQGSEA. This CDR3 has 10 residues. The CDR3 sequence: CSVLSQGYTF. The CDR3 bases are TGCAGCGTTTTAAGTCAGGGCTACACCTTC. Looking up the rest from reference TRBV29-1 and TRBJ1-2 gives the full variable domain: SAVISQKPSRDICQRGTSLTIQCQVDSQVTMMFWYRQQPGQSLTLIATANQGSEATYESGFVIDKFPISRPNLTFSTLTVSNMSPEDSSIYLCSVLSQGYTFGSGTRLTVV.

V gene TRBV6-4 combines with J gene TRBJ1-1, with 7 positions matching TRBD1. Trimming cost V 2 bases and J 3 bases; bases outside gene matches: 3. This CDR3 has 14 amino acids. Germline loops: CDR1 MRHNA, CDR2 SNTAGT. In DNA, the CDR3 is TGTGCCAGCAGTGACCGGGGACAGCACACTGAAGCTTTCTTT. Translated: CASSDRGQHTEAFF.

V and J are TRBV5-4 and TRBJ2-5, with 10 bases matching TRBD2. Per the germline V gene, CDR1 is SGHNT and CDR2 is YYREEE (reference sequence). Trimming cost V 0 bases and J 3 bases; bases outside gene matches: 8. The length of the CDR3 is 17 residues. In DNA form, the CDR3 reads TGTGCCAGCAGCTTGGGAGCGGGGGGGCCGGTGGAAGAGACCCAGTACTTC. Amino acid sequence: CASSLGAGGPVEETQYF.

The chain combines TRBV7-2 with TRBJ1-6; D is possibly TRBD1 (5 bases). CDR3 length: 15 residues. Looked up from germline, CDR1 is SGHTA and CDR2 is FQGNSA. Trimming shortened V by 2 bases and J by 7 bases, and 12 bases separated the two germline ends. The CDR3 here is CASSLYGGGNSPLHF. The CDR3 DNA sequence: TGTGCCAGCAGCTTATATGGGGGGGGGAATTCACCCCTCCACTTT.

The chain carries TRBV27 and TRBJ1-1; D ambiguous. V was shortened by 5 bases and J by 1 base, with 23 bases between the two germline ends. Germline-derived CDR1 and CDR2 are MNHEY and SMNVEV (reference sequence). The CDR3 length is 18 residues. The CDR3 bases are TGTGCCAGCAGTCCCTTACACTTGGATATAGGAGAGAACACTGAAGCTTTCTTT. Protein sequence: CASSPLHLDIGENTEAFF.

The V gene is TRBV9, the J gene TRBJ1-1, with D maybe TRBD1 (5 bases). V gave up 4 bases and J gave up 4 bases, with 17 bases separating them. There are 15 residues in the CDR3. Germline V gives CDR1 SGDLS, CDR2 YYNGEE. In DNA form, the CDR3 reads TGTGCCAGCAGCCGTAGGTATGGGCAGGGCACTGAAGCTTTCTTT. Translation gives CASSRRYGQGTEAFF.

The chain couples TRBV5-1 to TRBJ2-5, with D unclear. Trimming removed 1 base at V and 4 bases at J, with 5 bases between. Per germline, CDR1 SGHRS and CDR2 YFSETQ. The CDR3 has 12 amino acids. The DNA of the CDR3 is TGCGCCAGCAGCTTGAGCTTAGAGACCCAGTACTTC. It yields the protein CASSLSLETQYF.

V usage is TRBV11-2 and J usage is TRBJ2-3, with D hard to call. Germline V gene data show CDR1 as SGHAT and CDR2 as FQNNGV. This CDR3 has 17 amino acids. V was pared by 3 bases and J by 0 bases, with 16 bases between. The CDR3 loop reads CASSFGDPVSSTDTQYF. The CDR3 bases are TGTGCCAGCAGCTTCGGAGACCCCGTAAGCAGCACAGATACGCAGTATTTT.

The V gene is TRBV6-1, the J gene TRBJ1-3, with D perhaps matching TRBD1 (5 bases). The length of the CDR3 is 16 residues. V was pared by 1 base and J by 3 bases, with 13 bases between. In germline, CDR1 is MNHNS, CDR2 SASEGT. The CDR3 protein is CASSEGQYSSGNTIYF. CDR3 sequence (DNA): TGTGCCAGCAGTGAAGGACAGTACAGTAGTGGAAACACCATATATTTT.

The chain employs TRBV20-1 and TRBJ1-2; possible D gene TRBD1, 5 bases. The V gene lost 3 bases and the J gene lost 1 base, with 15 bases spanning the gap. This CDR3 spans 15 amino acids. Germline V gene data show CDR1 as DFQATT and CDR2 as SNEGSKA (reference sequence). The CDR3 loop reads CSASSGGGLNYGYTF. In nucleotides, the CDR3 is TGCAGTGCTAGTTCCGGGGGGGGACTTAACTATGGCTACACCTTC.

The rearrangement joins TRBV2 to TRBJ1-5; D is possibly TRBD1 (5 bases). This CDR3 has 14 residues. Between the trimmed V and J ends, which lost 3 bases and 5 bases, there was a span of 11 bases. Germline V gives CDR1 SNHLY, CDR2 FYNNEI. The CDR3 spells CASSEGQGYQPQHF. The CDR3 nucleotides are TGTGCCAGCAGTGAGGGGCAGGGTTATCAGCCCCAGCATTTT.

The chain combines TRBV12-5 with TRBJ1-1; the match to TRBD1 covers 8 bases. V lost 5 bases and J lost 7; bases outside the gene matches: 9. The length of the CDR3 is 14 residues. Germline V lookup: CDR1 LGHNT, CDR2 FRNRAP. The CDR3 sequence is CASGPSQGAVEAFF. The DNA for the CDR3 is TGTGCTAGTGGTCCGTCTCAGGGGGCGGTTGAAGCTTTCTTT.

This rearrangement joins TRBV19 to TRBJ1-2; 7 nucleotides align to TRBD1. CDR1 is LNHDA and CDR2 is SQIVND in the germline V gene (reference sequence). The CDR3 length is 14 residues. V shed 5 bases and J 7 bases; nucleotides not matched to a gene: 10. This CDR3 reads CASSWTGREGGYTF. DNA for the CDR3: TGTGCCAGTAGTTGGACAGGCCGCGAGGGTGGCTACACCTTC.

The chain employs TRBV4-2 and TRBJ1-6; 8 bases fit TRBD1. The CDR3 is 16 residues long. Germline V CDR1 and CDR2: LGHNA, YNFKEQ. V was pared by 1 base and J by 7 bases, with 6 bases of the junction left unmatched. In nucleotides, the CDR3 is TGTGCCAGCAGCCAAGTACCGGGACAGGCGAATTCACCCCTCCACTTT. Translating it yields CASSQVPGQANSPLHF.